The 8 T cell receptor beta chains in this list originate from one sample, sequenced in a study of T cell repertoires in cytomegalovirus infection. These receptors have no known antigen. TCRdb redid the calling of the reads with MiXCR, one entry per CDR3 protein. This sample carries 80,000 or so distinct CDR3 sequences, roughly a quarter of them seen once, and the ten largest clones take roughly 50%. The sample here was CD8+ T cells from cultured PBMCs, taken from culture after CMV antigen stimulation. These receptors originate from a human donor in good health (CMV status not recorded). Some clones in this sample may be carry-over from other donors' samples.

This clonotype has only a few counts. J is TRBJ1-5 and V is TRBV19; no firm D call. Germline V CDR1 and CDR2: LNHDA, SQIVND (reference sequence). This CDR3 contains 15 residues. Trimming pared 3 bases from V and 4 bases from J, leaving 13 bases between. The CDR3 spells CASSIPGVRNQPQHF. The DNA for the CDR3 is TGTGCCAGTAGTATCCCGGGCGTGCGTAATCAGCCCCAGCATTTT.

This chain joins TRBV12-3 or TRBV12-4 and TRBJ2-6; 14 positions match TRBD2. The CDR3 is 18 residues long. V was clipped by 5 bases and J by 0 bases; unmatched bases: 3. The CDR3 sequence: CASSGTSGGDSGANVLTF. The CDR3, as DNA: TGTGCCAGCAGTGGGACTAGCGGGGGTGACTCTGGGGCCAACGTCCTGACTTTC.

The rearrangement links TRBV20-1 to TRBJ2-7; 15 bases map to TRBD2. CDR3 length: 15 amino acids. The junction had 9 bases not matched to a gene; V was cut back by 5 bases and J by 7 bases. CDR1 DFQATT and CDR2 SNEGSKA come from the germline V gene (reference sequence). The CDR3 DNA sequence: TGCAGTGCTTTTGGACTAGCGGGAGGGCCCGGGGAGCAGTACTTC. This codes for CSAFGLAGGPGEQYF.

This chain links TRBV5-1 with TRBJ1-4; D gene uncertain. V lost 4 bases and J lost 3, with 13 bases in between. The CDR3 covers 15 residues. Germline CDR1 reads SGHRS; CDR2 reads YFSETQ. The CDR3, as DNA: TGCGCCAGCAGCATCGAGTGGAGGTCTAATGAAAAACTGTTTTTT. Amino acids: CASSIEWRSNEKLFF. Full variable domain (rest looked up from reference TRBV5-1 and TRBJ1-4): KAGVTQTPRYLIKTRGQQVTLSCSPISGHRSVSWYQQTPGQGLQFLFEYFSETQRNKGNFPGRFSGRQFSNSRSEMNVSTLELGDSALYLCASSIEWRSNEKLFFGSGTQLSVL.

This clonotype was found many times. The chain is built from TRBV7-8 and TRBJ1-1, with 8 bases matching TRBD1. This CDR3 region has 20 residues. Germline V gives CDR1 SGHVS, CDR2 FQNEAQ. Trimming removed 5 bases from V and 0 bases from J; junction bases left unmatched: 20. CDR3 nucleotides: TGTGCCAGCAGCCAACCTAGGGGGACAGGCTCGCTGATTTTGAACACTGAAGCTTTCTTT. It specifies CASSQPRGTGSLILNTEAFF.

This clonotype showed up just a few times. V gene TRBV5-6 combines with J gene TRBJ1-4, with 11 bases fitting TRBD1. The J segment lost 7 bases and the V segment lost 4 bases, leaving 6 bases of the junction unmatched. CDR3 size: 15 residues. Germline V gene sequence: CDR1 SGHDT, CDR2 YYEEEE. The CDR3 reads CASSLGTGGGEKLFF. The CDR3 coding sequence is TGTGCCAGCAGCCTCGGGACAGGGGGAGGTGAAAAACTGTTTTTT. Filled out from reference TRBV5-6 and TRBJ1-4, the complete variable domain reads DAGVTQSPTHLIKTRGQQVTLRCSPKSGHDTVSWYQQALGQGPQFIFQYYEEEERQRGNFPDRFSGHQFPNYSSELNVNALLLGDSALYLCASSLGTGGGEKLFFGSGTQLSVL.

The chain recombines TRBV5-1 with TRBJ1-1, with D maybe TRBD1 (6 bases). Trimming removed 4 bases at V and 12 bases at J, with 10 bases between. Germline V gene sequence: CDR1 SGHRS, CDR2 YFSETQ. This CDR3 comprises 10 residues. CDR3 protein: CASSGTTTFF. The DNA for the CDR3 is TGCGCCAGCAGCGGGACAACGACTTTCTTT.

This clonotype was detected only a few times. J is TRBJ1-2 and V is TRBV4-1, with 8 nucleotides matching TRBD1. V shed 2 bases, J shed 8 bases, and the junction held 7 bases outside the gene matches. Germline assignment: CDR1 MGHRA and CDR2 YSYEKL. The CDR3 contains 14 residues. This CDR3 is CASSQFDRGGGYTF. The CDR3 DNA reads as TGCGCCAGCAGCCAATTTGACAGGGGAGGAGGCTACACCTTC.